The source of this T cell receptor (beta chain) is a study of shared clonotypes between healthy human individuals. Study-wide points: For sorted subsets, rarefaction showed incomplete sequencing despite large depth. Larger estimated richness was generally seen in naive subsets than in memory subsets. A reduction in generation probabilities was seen for non-shared clonotypes relative to those shared by all four donors.

Profiling relied on immunoSEQ multiplex PCR, and the TCRdb table lists in-frame clones only, not all of them. The sample contains just over 2,000,000 clones, 85% to 95% of which appear only once. Germline-derived CDR1 and CDR2 are MNHEY and SVGAGI. Trimming took 2 bases from V and 2 from J, leaving 12 bases between them. The CDR3 runs 15 residues. On this clone itself: Its antigen is as yet unknown.

The sequence was collected from a man between 18 and 35 years old in good health. V usage is TRBV6-5 and J usage is TRBJ1-2; D is uncertain. The sequenced material came from naive CD4+ T cells sorted from blood. Documented subset: CD45RA+ positively selected. Here the CDR3 DNA reads TGTGCCAGCAGTTACGACGTGGAGGCGAACTATGGCTACACCTTC. It codes for CASSYDVEANYGYTF.